This record covers a single T cell receptor (beta chain). The data stem from a study of cytomegalovirus exposure and HLA in healthy donors. Unrecorded immune exposures were likely, despite nominal health at sampling. CDR1 is SNHLY, CDR2 FYNNEI, per germline. Trimming took 3 bases from V and 5 from J; bases not matched to a gene: 4. The CDR3 loop spans 14 amino acids. 60 Vbeta and 13 Jbeta primers were used in PCR. Measured with immunoSEQ multiplex PCR; TCRdb has only the in-frame clones, and not every one. This table has some 240,000 clones, around 90% appearing once. This rearrangement joins TRBV2 to TRBJ2-5; TRBD2 matches 9 bases. Sequencing input: PBMCs. This sequence was found in a girl aged 2-15 years in good health and CMV-seronegative. The CDR3 DNA follows: TGTGCCAGCAGTGATCGGAGCGGGAGGGAGACCCAGTACTTC. It is translated as CASSDRSGRETQYF.